This T cell receptor beta chain was recovered during a study of T cell repertoires in cytomegalovirus infection. At the level of the study: Both a matching HLA type and CMV infection were indicated by public TCR beta signatures.

Remarks on this clonotype: What it binds is not known.

TCRdb ran MiXCR on the reads and lists one entry per CDR3 protein. The sample comprises 450,000 to 650,000 distinct CDR3 sequences, approximately 25% of which are singletons, and approximately 13% rests with the top ten. This CDR3 comprises 12 residues. The germline V gene encodes CDR1 SQVTM and CDR2 ANQGSEA. J gave up 5 bases and V 6 bases, and 5 bases lay outside the gene matches. Study observations and caveats: Clonotypes of TCR beta that were HLA-C-restricted and CMV-specific dominated the ex vivo response. Public TCR beta family frequency separated CMV-and-HLA carriers, including in an independent cohort.

V is TRBV29-1 and J is TRBJ2-5; 8 nucleotides match TRBD2. This TCR was recovered from a human donor in good health (CMV status not recorded). Some clones in this sample may be carry-over from other donors' samples. The sample was PBMCs. The CDR3 nucleotides are TGCAGCGTGGGGACTAGGTGGGAGACCCAGTACTTC. Protein product: CSVGTRWETQYF.